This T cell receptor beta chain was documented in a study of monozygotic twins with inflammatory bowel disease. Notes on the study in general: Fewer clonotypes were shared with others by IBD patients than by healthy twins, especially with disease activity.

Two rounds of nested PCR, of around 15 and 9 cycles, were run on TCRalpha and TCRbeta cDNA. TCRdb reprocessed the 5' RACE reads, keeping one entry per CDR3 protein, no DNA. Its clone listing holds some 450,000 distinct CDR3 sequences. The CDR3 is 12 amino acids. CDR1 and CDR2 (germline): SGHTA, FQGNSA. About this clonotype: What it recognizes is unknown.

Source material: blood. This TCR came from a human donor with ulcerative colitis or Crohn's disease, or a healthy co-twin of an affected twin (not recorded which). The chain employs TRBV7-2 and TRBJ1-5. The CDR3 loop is CASSLSGGPQHF.